Listed here are 5 T cell receptor beta chains from one sample, sequenced in a study of beta chain features in type 1 diabetes. The sequenced template was cDNA made from the entire isolated RNA. Data came from immunoSEQ multiplex PCR; TCRdb stores just in-frame clones and leaves some out. In the table there are 850,000 to 900,000 clones, roughly 17% of which are singletons. Sequenced: naive CD4+ T cells from blood. The receptors were sampled from a woman between 18 and 30 years old in good health.

The table lists this clone with a few counts. The J gene is TRBJ2-7, the V gene TRBV6-5, with D unresolved. CDR1 is MNHEY, CDR2 SVGAGI, per germline. The V gene lost 2 bases and the J gene lost 4 bases, with 15 bases spanning the gap. The CDR3 extends over 15 amino acids. In DNA, the CDR3 is TGTGCCAGCAGTTACCGGGTCCAAAGTCGGTACGAGCAGTACTTC. This codes for CASSYRVQSRYEQYF.

The J gene is TRBJ2-7, the V gene TRBV18; D is unresolved. The CDR3 is 16 residues long. CDR1 and CDR2 (germline): KGHSH, LQKENI. V lost 4 bases, J lost 6 bases, and 22 bases lay in between. CDR3 DNA sequence: TGTGCCAGCTCACTTCACACCCCTCTTGAAGCTAGCGAGCAGTACTTC. Translation: CASSLHTPLEASEQYF.

The chain couples TRBV23-1 to TRBJ2-7; the D is unclear. TRBV23-1 is identified as an open reading frame with a role that is uncertain. This CDR3 is 13 amino acids long. The V end was cut by 4 bases, the J end by 0 bases, with 7 bases between. The CDR3 bases are TGCGCCAGCAGTCGGAGTTTCTCCTACGAGCAGTACTTC. Translated: CASSRSFSYEQYF.

This clone has just a few counts. The chain recombines TRBV19 with TRBJ2-2; no clear D. The V gene lost 1 base and the J gene lost 3 bases, with 9 bases spanning the gap. Germline-derived CDR1 and CDR2 are LNHDA and SQIVND (reference sequence). CDR3 length: 15 amino acids. The CDR3 nucleotides read TGTGCCAGTAGTATAGGCCACTCATACACCGGGGAGCTGTTTTTT. Its protein is CASSIGHSYTGELFF.

The table lists this clone with a few counts. The sample holds other DNA sequences that translate to the same CDR3. CDR3 amino acids: CASSVGGRETQYF. The CDR3 DNA reads as TGTGCCAGCAGCGTAGGGGGACGAGAGACCCAGTACTTC. The chain couples TRBV9 to TRBJ2-5, with D possibly being TRBD1 or TRBD2 (5 bases each). The CDR3 consists of 13 residues. Trimming left V 0 bases short and J 4 bases short, with 7 bases between. Germline CDR1 is SGDLS and CDR2 is YYNGEE.